The T cell receptor (beta chain) under discussion was sequenced for a study of siplizumab effects on memory and regulatory T cells. Study-level findings and limits: There was no confirmation of the suppressive function of proliferating Tregs from siplizumab cultures.

With respect to this clone: Its antigen is not identified.

TCRdb keeps only in-frame clones here, not all; method: immunoSEQ multiplex PCR. Among tens of thousands of clones listed, under 95% were seen once. V lost 0 bases, J lost 4 bases, and 11 bases lay in between. Germline V gives CDR1 SGHTS, CDR2 YDEGEE. CDR3 size: 14 residues. Material for sequencing was CD8+ T cells sorted from blood. This chain uses TRBV5-8 with TRBJ2-7; perhaps D is TRBD1 or TRBD2 (5 bases each). The clonotype comes from a human donor in good health. The CDR3: CASSLGGPLYEQYF. The CDR3 DNA sequence: TGTGCCAGCAGCTTGGGGGGACCCTTATACGAGCAGTACTTC.